This TCR beta chain was recorded in a study of technical replicates of blood from a few donors. There are a few counts of this clone. Repertoires were generated with immunoSEQ multiplex PCR, while TCRdb's copy carries only in-frame clones and drops some. Of about 62,000 clones detected, 70% to 90% appear once; the ten largest clones hold roughly 5.6%. V shed 5 bases and J 10 bases; nucleotides not matched to a gene: 4. Per germline, CDR1 SGHRS and CDR2 YFSETQ. CDR3 size: 12 residues. This chain connects TRBV5-1 to TRBJ1-1; TRBD1 agrees at 11 bases. Sequencing was done on a sample of PBMCs. This receptor was identified in a human donor in good health. Some clones in this sample may be carry-over from other donors' samples. This CDR3 reads CASRQDRGPAFF. CDR3 sequence (DNA): TGCGCCAGCAGACAGGACAGGGGGCCAGCTTTCTTT.